This T cell receptor (beta chain) was captured in a study of beta chain features in type 1 diabetes. In the study overall: Sorted cells examined across all samples numbered 107,917,701.

Broader study findings: VDJ junctions sequenced from type 1 diabetes patients showed fewer insertions and more deletions. Moderately but significantly shorter TCRB CDR3s were found in Type 1 diabetes patients in all four CD4+ subsets.

This clone turned up a few times. The antigen remains unidentified. The germline V and J ends were trimmed by 4 bases and 5 bases, with 13 bases remaining between them. This CDR3 comprises 14 residues. The germline V gene encodes CDR1 SGHRS and CDR2 YFSETQ. The isolated RNA, all of it, was reverse transcribed, so expressed TCRB transcripts were what got sequenced. Sequencing used immunoSEQ multiplex PCR; TCRdb keeps in-frame clones, though not all of them. Of hundreds of thousands of clones in the sample, 15% were seen once. Averaging around 120 mL, one heparinised blood draw came from each individual donor.

The source material was naive CD4+ T cells from blood. J is TRBJ2-1 and V is TRBV5-1; D call uncertain. The TCR comes from a man younger than 35 with type 1 diabetes. CDR3 protein: CASSPGQVNNEQFF. In DNA, the CDR3 is TGCGCCAGCAGCCCCGGTCAAGTGAACAATGAGCAGTTCTTC.